This T cell receptor beta chain comes out of a study of shared clonotypes between healthy human individuals. Recent acute infections and vaccinations were absent in the healthy HIV-negative adult donors. Within Nashville, Tennessee resided all donors, each a Caucasian adult. Regarding this clone: Its antigen remains unidentified.

Germline CDR1 and CDR2: SQVTM and ANQGSEA. This CDR3 spans 13 amino acids. The V end lost 4 bases, the J end lost 2 bases, and 12 bases lay between the germline ends. Study results and limitations: An effect of sequencing depth on clonotype sharing among donors was expected.

Over several immunoSEQ plates, each subset's genomic DNA was distributed in even portions. The repertoire was sequenced with immunoSEQ multiplex PCR; TCRdb's copy has only in-frame clones and lacks some. The table lists about 480,000 clones, approximately 79% of them singletons. This sequence joins TRBV29-1 and TRBJ2-7; D remains ambiguous. Sequenced material: PBMCs. The TCR sequence derives from a woman aged 40 to 50 in good health. Some clones in this sample may be carry-over from other donors' samples. The CDR3 loop reads CSVGKGRTYEQYF. The CDR3 DNA reads as TGCAGCGTTGGGAAGGGTAGAACCTACGAGCAGTACTTC.